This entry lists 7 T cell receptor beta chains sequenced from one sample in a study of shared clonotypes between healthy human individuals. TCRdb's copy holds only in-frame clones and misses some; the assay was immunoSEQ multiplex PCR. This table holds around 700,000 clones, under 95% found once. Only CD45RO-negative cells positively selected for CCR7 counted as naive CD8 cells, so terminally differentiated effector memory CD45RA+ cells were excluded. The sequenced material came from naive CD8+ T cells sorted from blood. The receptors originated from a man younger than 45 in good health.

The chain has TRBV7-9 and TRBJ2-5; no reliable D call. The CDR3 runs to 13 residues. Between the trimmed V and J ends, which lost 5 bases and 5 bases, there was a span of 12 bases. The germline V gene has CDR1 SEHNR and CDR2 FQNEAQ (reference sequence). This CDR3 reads CASSPTAIETQYF. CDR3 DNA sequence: TGTGCCAGCAGCCCTACCGCTATTGAGACCCAGTACTTC.

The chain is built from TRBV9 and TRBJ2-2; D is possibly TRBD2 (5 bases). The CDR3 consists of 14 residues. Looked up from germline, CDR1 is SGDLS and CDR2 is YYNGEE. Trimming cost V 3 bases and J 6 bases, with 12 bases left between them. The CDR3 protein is CASSAEEWAGELFF. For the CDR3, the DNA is TGTGCCAGCAGCGCGGAGGAGTGGGCCGGGGAGCTGTTTTTT.

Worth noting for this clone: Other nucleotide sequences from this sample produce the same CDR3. CDR3: CASGLVPNEQFF. The CDR3 nucleotides are TGTGCTAGTGGTTTGGTACCCAATGAGCAGTTCTTC. The chain links TRBV12-5 to TRBJ2-1; D unresolved. In germline, CDR1 is LGHNT, CDR2 FRNRAP. Trimming cost V 0 bases and J 6 bases, with 3 bases left between them. The CDR3 length is 12 residues.

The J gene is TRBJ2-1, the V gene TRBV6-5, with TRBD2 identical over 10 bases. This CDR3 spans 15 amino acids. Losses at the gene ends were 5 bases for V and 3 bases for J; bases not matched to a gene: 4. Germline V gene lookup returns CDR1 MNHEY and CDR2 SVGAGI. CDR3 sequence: CASSQLAGIYNEQFF. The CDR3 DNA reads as TGTGCCAGCAGTCAACTAGCGGGGATCTACAATGAGCAGTTCTTC.

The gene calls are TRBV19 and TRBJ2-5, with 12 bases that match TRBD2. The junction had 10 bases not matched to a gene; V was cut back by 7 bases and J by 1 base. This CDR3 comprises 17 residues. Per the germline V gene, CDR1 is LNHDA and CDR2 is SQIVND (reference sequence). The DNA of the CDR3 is TGTGCCAGTACTCCGGGGCCGGGACTAGCGGGCCAAGAGACCCAGTACTTC. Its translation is CASTPGPGLAGQETQYF.

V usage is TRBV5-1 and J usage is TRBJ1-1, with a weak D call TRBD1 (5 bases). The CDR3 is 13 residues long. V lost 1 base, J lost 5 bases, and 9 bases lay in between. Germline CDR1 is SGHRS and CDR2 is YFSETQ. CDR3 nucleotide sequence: TGCGCCAGCAGCTTGCCCGGGGGGACTGAAGCTTTCTTT. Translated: CASSLPGGTEAFF.

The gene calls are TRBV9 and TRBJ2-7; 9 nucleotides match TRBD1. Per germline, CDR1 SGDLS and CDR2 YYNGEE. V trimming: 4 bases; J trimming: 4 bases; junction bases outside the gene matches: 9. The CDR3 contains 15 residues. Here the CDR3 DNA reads TGTGCCAGCAGCTTCCACGGGACAGGGTCGTACGAGCAGTACTTC. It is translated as CASSFHGTGSYEQYF. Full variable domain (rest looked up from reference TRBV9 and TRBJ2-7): DSGVTQTPKHLITATGQRVTLRCSPRSGDLSVYWYQQSLDQGLQFLIQYYNGEERAKGNILERFSAQQFPDLHSELNLSSLELGDSALYFCASSFHGTGSYEQYFGPGTRLTVT.